This T cell receptor (beta chain) was sequenced in a study of T cells in Graves' hyperthyroidism and ophthalmopathy (dated by TCRdb to between 2017 and 2020). In terms of the full investigation: Peripheral blood samples were taken at initial diagnosis, before any treatment was given. To identify TCR V-J signatures that set the groups apart, the researchers used a discovery cohort of 100 patients, made up of 40 to 45 with Graves' ophthalmopathy and around 58 with stable Graves' hyperthyroidism. Prospective prediction of ophthalmopathy was tested in an independent validation cohort of approximately 19 hyperthyroidism patients and 15 to 17 patients who later progressed to ophthalmopathy. The 95 to 100 discovery patients were randomly split 7:3 into training and test sets. In more than five Graves' hyperthyroidism patients, the study also compared T-cell repertoires from thyroid tissue with T-cell repertoires from blood. After sampling, hyperthyroidism patients received methimazole starting at 30 mg daily, and ophthalmopathy patients received high-dose intravenous methylprednisolone. TCR Vbeta CDR3 sequencing of 120 to 150 peripheral blood samples (over 40 ophthalmopathy, under 80 hyperthyroidism and some 17 progressor patients) is reported in the paper.

The TCR beta CDR3 regions were amplified from RNA transcripts. A first-round RT-PCR of the TCR CDR3 used the HTBI primer set with the Qiagen OneStep RT-PCR kit. A second multiplex PCR round built the libraries, followed by size selection and purification. Sequencing of the libraries was done on an Illumina HiSeq2000 using paired-end 100 bp reads. Concerning the study's data processing: SOAPnuke was used to process the raw data, removing reads that contained adapters or uncalled bases, had a mean Phred below 15, or lacked an exact match to the constant primer or identifier. High-quality paired reads were merged with COPE v1.2.5, and unique nucleotide sequences were defined as clonotypes. MiTCR v1.1 was used to align the clonotypes against IMGT TRBV, TRBD and TRBJ reference segments. The analysis was restricted to V-J combinations with a frequency above 0.0001, which together covered 99.2% of the repertoires. A TCS score was defined as the ratio between F50 (clonal expansion) and ExV (chaos), using BLOSUM62-based TCRdist between CDR3 peptides within each V-J. Welch's t-statistics and random forest reduced just over 500 V-J features to roughly 13, which were used in a naive Bayes classifier (R e1071). Clones were called with MiXCR by TCRdb after fastp trimmed the public reads at Q25, and only in-frame beta chains were retained. Rows matching on CDR3 protein sequence are summarized as one entry with the most common DNA and genes. The V and J calls reflect TCRdb's pipeline rather than the authors' work. This sample gives 40,000 to 65,000 distinct CDR3 sequences in total; under 50% of them show up just once. The ten largest clones add up to just over 9% of the sample.

Moderately to severely active disease, a Clinical Activity Score of at least 3, a NOSPECS grade of at least 4, and a duration under 3 months were present in ophthalmopathy patients. Patients with uncontrolled infections, other autoimmune diseases, pregnancy or lactation were excluded. Diagnoses were based on clinical symptoms, serum thyroxine and TRAb, thyroid ultrasound and orbital computed tomography. PBMCs were separated from 10 ml of fresh peripheral blood using Ficoll-Paque density gradient centrifugation. Total RNA was extracted with Trizol reagent, and quality was checked on an Agilent 2100 Bioanalyzer. What the authors observed across the whole study: Ophthalmopathy was separated from stable hyperthyroidism by a 13 V-J signature model, with 87.88% sensitivity and roughly 81% specificity obtained in cross-validation and 80%/75% obtained in testing. No statistical method was used to fix the sample size in advance, and group allocation was not hidden from the investigators. In validation, the model predicted progression to ophthalmopathy a median of about 6 months before onset, with about 64% sensitivity and 72.22% specificity. Blood samples also contained most of the expanded thyroid clonotypes (frequency above 0.001), which suggests that blood repertoires may reflect thyroid immune responses.

This clonotype is assessed as medium-sized (0.01 to 0.1%). Its antigen target is currently unknown. No much larger clonotype is one base removed from it; base qualities were not supplied. V is reduced by 5 bases and J by 3 bases, leaving a spacing of 8 bases between them. In the germline V gene, CDR1 corresponds to SGHTA and CDR2 to FQGNSA. From the cysteine up to the phenylalanine, the CDR3 has a length of 13 residues. Just the 39-base CDR3 DNA is kept, in frame starting at base 1. The V gene is TRBV7-2 and the J gene is TRBJ1-5; there is no confident call for the D gene. This receptor was obtained from a woman in her forties or fifties with Graves' ophthalmopathy. Sequencing input: blood. The bases are TGTGCCAGCAGCACGGACCTCAATCAGCCCCAGCATTTT. Translated, this is CASSTDLNQPQHF.